This TCR beta chain was identified in a study of spatial heterogeneity in lung cancer. Across the study: The average count in raw reads for each unique TCR and UMI combination exceeded 8.5 appearances.

Stated time point: sample taken at primary tumor resection. TCRs were sequenced from unsorted whole RNA of tumor, nontumor lung or PBMC. Donation came from about 72 patients with untreated early-stage non-small cell lung cancer. The library protocol tagged each TCR cDNA with a unique molecular identifier. TCRdb recomputed calls from the 5' RACE reads with MiXCR, one row per CDR3 protein. The table includes just under 95,000 distinct CDR3 sequences, 9.5% to 15% detected once. V was clipped by 0 bases and J by 8 bases, with 7 bases between them. The germline V gene encodes CDR1 SGHTA and CDR2 FQGNSA. The CDR3 consists of 12 residues. This clonotype turned up a few times.

This receptor was obtained from a male donor with early-stage non-small cell lung cancer. This specimen was PBMCs, taken at surgery. V gene TRBV7-2 combines with J gene TRBJ1-1, with D unclear. For the CDR3, the DNA is TGTGCCAGCAGCTTAGCGCGAGTGGAAGCTTTCTTT. As protein: CASSLARVEAFF.